A selection of T cell receptor beta chains follows, all from one sample in a study of blood T cell repertoires in COVID-19. Sequencing was performed with immunoSEQ multiplex PCR; in TCRdb, only in-frame clones are kept and a portion is missing. The sample holds around 300,000 clones, about 88% seen once. The sample comprised PBMCs or T cells enriched from blood (not recorded which). The receptors shown here come from a woman aged 45-59 years who had recovered from COVID-19. Both conserved end residues are part of each CDR3. A D gene is named only where the DNA matches it firmly. Not all rows give a size; the values are once, few, many and, for expanded clones, a class.

V gene,clone size,J gene,D gene,CDR3 protein,CDR3 DNA
TRBV21-1,-,TRBJ2-7,-,CASSSHDRLAAPYEQYF,TGTGCCAGCAGCTCCCACGACCGACTAGCGGCCCCCTACGAGCAGTACTTC
TRBV6-5,-,TRBJ1-5,-,CASSYRGGSQPQHF,TGTGCCAGCAGTTATCGGGGGGGGAGTCAGCCCCAGCATTTT
TRBV9,-,TRBJ2-3,TRBD2,CASGSSGSQPEDTQYF,TGTGCCAGCGGGTCTAGCGGGAGCCAACCGGAGGATACGCAGTATTTT
TRBV18,-,TRBJ2-1,TRBD2,CASSLGLAGGSEQFF,TGTGCCAGCTCACTGGGACTAGCGGGAGGATCTGAGCAGTTCTTC
TRBV6-5,once,TRBJ1-2,TRBD1,CASRRTGEDYGYTF,TGTGCCAGCAGGAGGACAGGGGAGGACTATGGCTACACCTTC
TRBV15,-,TRBJ2-1,TRBD2,CATSGGSGRGDNEQFF,TGTGCCACCAGCGGGGGCAGCGGGAGAGGGGATAATGAGCAGTTCTTC
TRBV6-5,-,TRBJ1-6,-,CASSYQATRFYSPLHF,TGTGCCAGCAGTTATCAGGCAACTAGGTTTTATTCACCCCTCCACTTT
TRBV28,-,TRBJ2-5,TRBD2,CASSSVGGTIGTQYF,TGTGCCAGCAGTTCAGTCGGCGGGACTATCGGGACCCAGTACTTC
TRBV5-4,-,TRBJ1-6,-,CASSQAGLDNSPLHF,TGTGCCAGCAGCCAAGCGGGGTTGGATAATTCACCCCTCCACTTT
TRBV6-2/TRBV6-3,-,TRBJ2-7,TRBD1,CASSYPSRTGSEQYF,TGTGCCAGCAGTTACCCGTCCAGGACAGGGAGCGAGCAGTACTTC
TRBV12-3/TRBV12-4,-,TRBJ1-2,-,CASSLVQDGYTF,TGTGCCAGCAGTTTAGTGCAGGATGGCTACACCTTC
TRBV4-1,few,TRBJ1-5,-,CASSQGRNQPQHF,TGCGCCAGCAGCCAAGGGAGAAATCAGCCCCAGCATTTT
TRBV27,-,TRBJ1-2,-,CASSSLLFWTAGGYTF,TGTGCCAGCAGTTCTTTACTTTTTTGGACAGCAGGAGGCTACACCTTC
TRBV5-1,once,TRBJ2-5,-,CASSLAGVDRQETQYF,TGCGCCAGCAGCTTGGCTGGCGTGGACAGACAAGAGACCCAGTACTTC
TRBV19,-,TRBJ2-7,-,CASSIRLATYEQYF,TGTGCCAGTAGTATAAGGCTAGCCACCTACGAGCAGTACTTC
TRBV20-1,-,TRBJ1-6,-,CSAALHSPLHF,TGCAGTGCCGCGCTTCATTCACCCCTCCACTTT
TRBV5-5,-,TRBJ2-7,TRBD1,CASSAVGQGDYEQYF,TGTGCCAGCAGCGCCGTGGGACAGGGGGACTACGAGCAGTACTTC
TRBV14,-,TRBJ2-7,-,CASSQSRGISYEQYF,TGTGCCAGCAGCCAATCTAGAGGAATCTCCTACGAGCAGTACTTC
TRBV6-5,-,TRBJ2-1,TRBD2,CASSWTSGNYNEQFF,TGTGCCAGCAGTTGGACTAGCGGGAATTACAATGAGCAGTTCTTC
TRBV9,-,TRBJ2-2,TRBD1,CASSVHRGQNTGELFF,TGTGCCAGCAGCGTACACAGGGGCCAGAACACCGGGGAGCTGTTTTTT
TRBV18,-,TRBJ1-2,TRBD1,CASSPGQGVYYGYTF,TGTGCCAGCTCACCGGGACAGGGCGTATACTATGGCTACACCTTC
TRBV6-6,-,TRBJ1-2,-,CAGKPTLDYGYTF,TGTGCCGGGAAGCCGACACTAGACTATGGCTACACCTTC
TRBV7-3,-,TRBJ2-1,TRBD2,CASSLLPGLAGGNEQFF,TGTGCCAGCAGCTTGTTACCGGGACTAGCGGGTGGGAATGAGCAGTTCTTC
TRBV28,-,TRBJ1-1,-,CASSFQGPNTEAFF,TGTGCCAGCAGTTTCCAGGGTCCGAACACTGAAGCTTTCTTT
TRBV7-2,few,TRBJ2-1,-,CASSLGGGFSEQFF,TGTGCCAGCAGCCTGGGAGGCGGTTTCAGTGAGCAGTTCTTC
TRBV7-9,-,TRBJ1-1,-,CASSLGQNTEAFF,TGTGCCAGCAGCTTGGGACAGAACACTGAAGCTTTCTTT
TRBV28,-,TRBJ1-1,-,CASTRGGGGRNTEAFF,TGTGCCAGCACCCGCGGAGGCGGGGGAAGGAACACTGAAGCTTTCTTT
TRBV6-2/TRBV6-3,-,TRBJ2-7,-,CASSTLGGSGKTALYEQYF,TGTGCCAGCAGTACCCTGGGGGGTAGCGGAAAAACCGCCCTCTACGAGCAGTACTTC
TRBV20-1,once,TRBJ1-3,TRBD1,CSASDRVRGDTIYF,TGCAGTGCTAGTGACAGGGTACGGGGGGACACCATATATTTT
TRBV7-3,-,TRBJ1-2,TRBD1,CASRTTGVANYGYTF,TGTGCCAGCAGGACAACAGGGGTAGCTAACTATGGCTACACCTTC
TRBV7-3,-,TRBJ2-1,TRBD1,CASSLTGIGGNEQFF,TGTGCCAGCAGCTTGACAGGGATAGGGGGCAATGAGCAGTTCTTC
TRBV7-3,-,TRBJ1-1,TRBD1,CASSQKGAGGNFGVTEAFF,TGTGCCAGCAGCCAAAAGGGGGCAGGGGGAAACTTCGGGGTTACTGAAGCTTTCTTT
TRBV30,-,TRBJ2-5,-,CAWSVGRRETQYF,TGTGCCTGGAGTGTAGGGAGGAGAGAGACCCAGTACTTC
TRBV28,-,TRBJ1-4,-,CASSLQGTATNEKLFF,TGTGCCAGCAGTTTGCAGGGTACGGCAACTAATGAAAAACTGTTTTTT
TRBV19,-,TRBJ2-1,TRBD2,CASSISGTRPYNEQFF,TGTGCCAGTAGTATTAGCGGGACCCGTCCCTACAATGAGCAGTTCTTC
TRBV11-2,-,TRBJ2-4,-,CASSYLTAAKNIQYF,TGTGCCAGCAGCTACCTGACAGCAGCCAAAAACATTCAGTACTTC
TRBV2,once,TRBJ2-1,-,CASSGGPGGNEQFF,TGTGCCAGCAGTGGGGGCCCGGGTGGGAATGAGCAGTTCTTC
TRBV7-2,-,TRBJ2-1,-,CASSLLVGSKVF,TGTGCCAGCAGCTTATTGGTCGGGAGTAAGGTCTTC
TRBV6-4,-,TRBJ2-1,TRBD1,CASSARDSLSSYNEQFF,TGTGCCAGCAGTGCGAGGGACAGTTTGAGCTCCTACAATGAGCAGTTCTTC
TRBV18,-,TRBJ1-2,-,CASSPQGGFDYGYTF,TGTGCCAGCTCACCCCAGGGTGGATTTGACTATGGCTACACCTTC
TRBV5-1,once,TRBJ2-1,TRBD2,CASSSSGTSGSSYNEQFF,TGCGCCAGCAGCTCATCCGGGACTAGCGGGAGCTCCTACAATGAGCAGTTCTTC
TRBV28,few,TRBJ2-4,TRBD1,CASSESGQVHIQYF,TGTGCCAGCAGTGAATCGGGACAGGTTCACATTCAGTACTTC
TRBV19,-,TRBJ2-7,-,CASSTRRRGYEQYF,TGTGCCAGTAGTACTCGTCGACGGGGTTACGAGCAGTACTTC
TRBV6-5,-,TRBJ2-1,-,CASRRTFNEQFF,TGTGCCAGCAGACGGACTTTCAATGAGCAGTTCTTC
TRBV11-2,-,TRBJ2-2,-,CASSFPSRGGELFF,TGTGCCAGCAGCTTCCCAAGCAGGGGCGGGGAGCTGTTTTTT
TRBV29-1,-,TRBJ1-1,-,CSTTGYLDTEAFF,TGCAGCACTACAGGGTATCTTGACACTGAAGCTTTCTTT
TRBV3-1/TRBV3-2,-,TRBJ2-1,TRBD2,CASSQKGGRDEQFF,TGTGCCAGCAGCCAGAAAGGCGGGAGGGATGAGCAGTTCTTC
TRBV5-1,-,TRBJ1-4,TRBD1,CASSLDGQGQNEKLFF,TGCGCCAGCAGCTTGGATGGACAGGGACAGAATGAAAAACTGTTTTTT
TRBV6-2/TRBV6-3,-,TRBJ2-1,TRBD2,CASSSGLAGVFNEQFF,TGTGCCAGCAGTTCCGGACTAGCGGGAGTCTTTAATGAGCAGTTCTTC
TRBV9,-,TRBJ1-4,-,CASSVGGLEEKLFF,TGTGCCAGCAGCGTAGGAGGATTAGAGGAAAAACTGTTTTTT
TRBV7-2,-,TRBJ2-4,-,CASSSDRSLAKNIQYF,TGTGCCAGCAGCTCAGACAGGTCATTAGCCAAAAACATTCAGTACTTC
TRBV6-6,-,TRBJ1-2,TRBD1,CASRGQEIASGYTF,TGTGCCAGCAGAGGACAGGAAATTGCTAGTGGCTACACCTTC
TRBV20-1,once,TRBJ2-1,TRBD2,CSASLAGFIDNEQFF,TGCAGTGCTAGTTTAGCGGGTTTTATAGACAATGAGCAGTTCTTC
TRBV5-1,few,TRBJ2-5,TRBD2,CASSLGLAGKETQYF,TGCGCCAGCAGCTTGGGACTAGCGGGAAAAGAGACCCAGTACTTC
TRBV10-3,-,TRBJ1-3,-,CATSGTSSGNTIYF,TGTGCCACCTCCGGGACAAGCTCTGGAAACACCATATATTTT